These 18 T cell receptor beta chains share one sample of origin, sequenced in a study of cytomegalovirus exposure and HLA in healthy donors. With 60 Vbeta and 13 Jbeta primers, the PCR was carried out. Repertoires were generated with immunoSEQ multiplex PCR, while TCRdb's copy carries only in-frame clones and drops some. The sample lists over 150,000 clones; 65% to 75% were seen once. The specimen was PBMCs. The receptors derive from a man younger than 35 in good health and CMV-seronegative.

In this sample, this clone turned up a few times. This chain links TRBV19 with TRBJ1-1, with 10 bases that match TRBD1. Germline-derived CDR1 and CDR2 are LNHDA and SQIVND (reference sequence). J gave up 1 base and V 5 bases, and 4 bases lay outside the gene matches. The CDR3 covers 15 residues. CDR3 DNA: TGTGCCAGTAGTGTCCGGGACAGGGGGAACACTGAAGCTTTCTTT. It specifies CASSVRDRGNTEAFF. Combining the CDR3 with reference TRBV19 and TRBJ1-1 gives the whole variable domain DGGITQSPKYLFRKEGQNVTLSCEQNLNHDAMYWYRQDPGQGLRLIYYSQIVNDFQKGDIAEGYSVSREKKESFPLTVTSAQKNPTAFYLCASSVRDRGNTEAFFGQGTRLTVV.

A remark on this clone: Sequence at one end of the junction differs from germline and may be a read error. The chain joins TRBV4-3 to TRBJ2-6, with 7 bases fitting TRBD2. The CDR3 extends over 17 amino acids. Germline assignment: CDR1 LGHNA and CDR2 YSLEER. Written as DNA, the CDR3 is TGCGCCAGCAGCCAAGGTGCGGGGAGGGCTGGGGCCAACGGCCTGACTTTC. Its protein product is CASSQGAGRAGANGLTF.

The rearrangement uses TRBV10-3 and TRBJ2-2; D perhaps matches TRBD2 (7 bases). Trimming shortened V by 0 bases and J by 4 bases, and 12 bases separated the two germline ends. The CDR3 is made up of 16 amino acids. Germline V gene data show CDR1 as ENHRY and CDR2 as SYGVKD. CDR3 nucleotides: TGTGCCATCAGTGAGTCCGCGGCGGGGGCCACCGGGGAGCTGTTTTTT. It specifies CAISESAAGATGELFF.

The chain uses TRBV6-5 and TRBJ1-1; TRBD1 matches 8 bases. The CDR3 contains 14 residues. Germline loops: CDR1 MNHEY, CDR2 SVGAGI. The V segment lost 6 bases and the J segment 3 bases; nucleotides outside the gene matches: 6. The CDR3 is CASRTTQGDTEAFF. The CDR3 DNA follows: TGTGCCAGCAGGACGACACAGGGGGACACTGAAGCTTTCTTT.

This clone appeared a few times. The chain combines TRBV7-7 with TRBJ2-2, with D possibly matching TRBD1 (8 bases). Per the germline V gene, CDR1 is SSHAT and CDR2 is FNYEAQ (reference sequence). The length of the CDR3 is 15 residues. The V end was cut by 5 bases, the J end by 6 bases, with 16 bases between. CDR3 sequence reads: CASSRRQGRAGELFF. CDR3 DNA: TGTGCCAGCAGCCGGAGACAGGGGAGGGCCGGGGAGCTGTTTTTT.

The chain joins TRBV10-3 to TRBJ2-5, with TRBD2 matching over 9 bases. The germline CDR1 and CDR2 sequences are ENHRY and SYGVKD. CDR3 length equals 14 residues. The ends lost 11 bases at V and 11 bases at J; junction bases unmatched: 18. CDR3 amino acids: CAFPSGVRLWEQYF. The CDR3 DNA follows: TGTGCCTTCCCTAGCGGGGTTCGCTTGTGGGAGCAGTACTTC.

In this sample, this clone turned up once. The chain uses TRBV6-1 and TRBJ2-1, with TRBD2 matching over 7 bases. CDR1 and CDR2 (germline): MNHNS, SASEGT. The CDR3 is 16 residues long. Trimming took 0 bases from V and 2 from J; bases not matched to a gene: 4. CDR3 DNA: TGTGCCAGCAGTGAAGCAGGGGAGGGACCCTACAATGAGCAGTTCTTC. It encodes CASSEAGEGPYNEQFF.

This clone showed up just a few times. The chain is built from TRBV7-9 and TRBJ2-1; possible D gene TRBD1, 7 bases. The germline V and J ends were trimmed by 5 bases and 7 bases, with 18 bases remaining between them. CDR1 is SEHNR, CDR2 FQNEAQ, per germline (reference sequence). CDR3 length: 15 residues. CDR3 DNA sequence: TGTGCCAGCAGCGCGGGACAGAGTGCACTGAATGAGCAGTTCTTC. Amino acids: CASSAGQSALNEQFF.

This sequence joins TRBV19 and TRBJ1-4; D ambiguous. The germline V gene has CDR1 LNHDA and CDR2 SQIVND (reference sequence). The CDR3 has 14 residues. The V end lost 8 bases, the J end lost 3 bases, and 13 bases lay between the germline ends. The CDR3 region is CASANTVPNEKLFF. In DNA, the CDR3 is TGTGCCAGTGCCAATACAGTGCCTAATGAAAAACTGTTTTTT.

The V gene is TRBV5-1, the J gene TRBJ2-5; TRBD2 agrees at 10 bases. The germline V gene encodes CDR1 SGHRS and CDR2 YFSETQ. This CDR3 comprises 15 residues. J was trimmed by 3 bases and V by 4 bases; bases with no gene match: 6. DNA of the CDR3: TGCGCCAGCAGCCCCACAGGGACTAGCGAAGAGACCCAGTACTTC. It codes for CASSPTGTSEETQYF.

The chain uses TRBV27 and TRBJ2-5; 12 bases fit TRBD2. Trimming cost V 5 bases and J 5 bases; bases outside gene matches: 9. Germline CDR1 reads MNHEY; CDR2 reads SMNVEV (reference sequence). This CDR3 region has 16 residues. CDR3 sequence reads: CASSDLAGGRWETQYF. The DNA of the CDR3 is TGTGCCAGCAGTGATCTAGCGGGGGGGCGCTGGGAGACCCAGTACTTC.

The chain is built from TRBV11-1 and TRBJ2-7; D is possibly TRBD2 (5 bases). V was cut by 1 base and J by 0 bases, with 13 bases left in between. CDR3 length: 16 amino acids. The germline gives CDR1 SGHAT, CDR2 FQDESV (reference sequence). The CDR3 sequence: CASSLGGPASSYEQYF. The CDR3 DNA is TGTGCCAGCAGCTTAGGCGGGCCAGCTAGCTCCTACGAGCAGTACTTC.

In its sample, this clone was seen a few times. The CDR3 region is CASSDRGTGELFF. DNA of the CDR3: TGTGCCAGCAGTGATAGGGGTACCGGGGAGCTGTTTTTT. The rearrangement joins TRBV25-1 to TRBJ2-2, with a possible D match to TRBD1 (5 bases). Germline CDR1 is MGHDK and CDR2 is SYGVNS. The CDR3 sequence is 13 residues long. Between the trimmed V and J ends, which lost 3 bases and 5 bases, there was a span of 7 bases. The full variable domain, with the rest looked up from reference TRBV25-1 and TRBJ2-2, is EADIYQTPRYLVIGTGKKITLECSQTMGHDKMYWYQQDPGMELHLIHYSYGVNSTEKGDLSSESTVSRIRTEHFPLTLESARPSHTSQYLCASSDRGTGELFFGEGSRLTVL.

The chain employs TRBV9 and TRBJ1-6; D ambiguous. Germline V gene lookup returns CDR1 SGDLS and CDR2 YYNGEE. Trimming left V 0 bases short and J 9 bases short, with 10 bases between. The CDR3 consists of 14 residues. As DNA, the CDR3 is TGTGCCAGCAGCGTAGCAGGCACCGCTTCACCCCTCCACTTT. This encodes CASSVAGTASPLHF.

The chain recombines TRBV7-6 with TRBJ2-7; a possible D gene is TRBD2 (6 bases). There are 14 residues in the CDR3. V was trimmed by 6 bases and J by 2 bases, leaving 14 bases between them. Germline CDR1 and CDR2: SGHVS and FNYEAQ. Written as DNA, the CDR3 is TGTGCCAGCAGTCCCGGCGGGGAGGCCTACGAGCAGTACGTC. Its protein is CASSPGGEAYEQYV.

In this sample, this clone turned up once. The CDR3 here is CASSLNGVRGDEQYF. The CDR3 nucleotides are TGTGCCAGCAGCTTAAATGGTGTCAGGGGAGACGAGCAGTACTTC. The chain couples TRBV7-3 to TRBJ2-5, with D tentatively TRBD1 (6 bases). The DNA end lines up better with TRBJ2-7; the J call may be wrong. This CDR3 has 15 amino acids. Germline lookup yields CDR1 SGHTA and CDR2 FQGTGA.

The J gene is TRBJ1-2, the V gene TRBV6-7; maybe TRBD1 (5 bases). TRBV6-7 is an open reading frame, and its role is uncertain. V was pared by 6 bases and J by 5 bases, with 10 bases between. The CDR3 spans 12 residues. CDR3 sequence: CASRHGGYGYTF. CDR3 sequence (DNA): TGTGCCAGCAGACACGGGGGGTATGGCTACACCTTC.

The rearrangement links TRBV6-6 to TRBJ2-5, with D possibly being TRBD1 (6 bases). With 4 bases removed from V and 2 bases from J, the gap between germline ends came to 14 bases. CDR3 length: 15 residues. The germline CDR1 and CDR2 sequences are MNHNY and SVGAGI (reference sequence). The CDR3: CASSSQQGYQETQYF. The CDR3 bases are TGTGCCAGCAGTTCCCAACAGGGTTATCAAGAGACCCAGTACTTC.